This is a list of T cell receptor beta chains from one sample in a study of CXCR3-negative and CXCR3-positive naive CD8 T cells. Reprocessing the 5' RACE reads, TCRdb reports a single entry for every CDR3 protein and omits DNA. The sample spans 150,000 or so distinct CDR3 sequences; the ten largest clones claim 0.29%. Sequencing was carried out using naive CXCR3- CD8+ T cells from blood. Source of these receptors: a human donor in good health. Some clones in this sample may be carry-over from other donors' samples. Each CDR3 is given with its conserved first and last residue.

TRBJ2-7 | TRBV6-5 | 15 | CASSPGQGISYEQYF
TRBJ2-7 | TRBV5-1 | 15 | CASSLVQISSYEQYF
TRBJ2-7 | TRBV13 | 16 | CASSFSSERGPGEQYF
TRBJ2-1 | TRBV28 | 15 | CASSVLAGGDNEQFF
TRBJ2-4 | TRBV6-5 | 16 | CASSASGVMTKNIQYF
TRBJ2-7 | TRBV29-1 | 12 | CSVERSSYEQYF
TRBJ1-3 | TRBV6-1 | 14 | CASGGSTSGNTIYF
TRBJ2-3 | TRBV5-1 | 19 | CASSLTNVGLAGVTDTQYF
TRBJ2-6 | TRBV21-1 | 15 | CASSKGSSGANVLTF
TRBJ2-7 | TRBV28 | 13 | CASSWAGSYEQYF
TRBJ1-4 | TRBV13 | 14 | CASSPRQSNEKLFF
TRBJ2-4 | TRBV27 | 15 | CASSPLRQGTDIQYF
TRBJ2-2 | TRBV19 | 19 | CASSTWTSGSDPYTGELFF
TRBJ2-3 | TRBV21-1 | 17 | CASSKASGRSPTDTQYF
TRBJ2-7 | TRBV13 | 12 | CASSLESYEQYF
TRBJ2-7 | TRBV29-1 | 14 | CSVEGGGIPYEQYF
TRBJ2-3 | TRBV9 | 14 | CASTIGSVPDTQYF
TRBJ2-1 | TRBV6-4 | 16 | CASSEYGTSGDNEQFF
TRBJ2-7 | TRBV29-1 | 14 | CSVEQLSEHYEQYF
TRBJ2-3 | TRBV29-1 | 16 | CSVEGGGDPSTDTQYF
TRBJ2-1 | TRBV15 | 15 | CATRNPGQGAHEQFF
TRBJ2-3 | TRBV11-2 | 16 | CASSLWDGFDADTQYF
TRBJ2-2 | TRBV12-5 | 15 | CASELTGVGTGELFF
TRBJ2-7 | TRBV29-1 | 11 | CSVLQGYEQYF
TRBJ2-1 | TRBV14 | 17 | CASSPPGYDATYNEQFF
TRBJ2-1 | TRBV27 | 16 | CASSPKGTGPNNEQFF
TRBJ2-5 | TRBV29-1 | 12 | CSVEAPSETQYF
TRBJ2-1 | TRBV7-9 | 15 | CASSLGQGRYNEQFF
TRBJ1-6 | TRBV28 | 13 | CASRKVLGSPLHF
TRBJ1-4 | TRBV29-1 | 13 | CSVRGGVGEKLFF
TRBJ2-1 | TRBV7-3 | 15 | CASSLTAEFYNEQFF
TRBJ1-4 | TRBV2 | 15 | CASSARQGHGEKLFF
TRBJ2-3 | TRBV7-9 | 14 | CASSPVLDTDTQYF
TRBJ2-7 | TRBV5-5 | 15 | CASSEGTGTLYEQYF
TRBJ2-1 | TRBV28 | 19 | CASSPPRWVAGTPYNEQFF
TRBJ2-2 | TRBV5-1 | 14 | CASSLAGATGELFF
TRBJ2-7 | TRBV5-4 | 15 | CASSEDRALTYEQYF
TRBJ2-1 | TRBV7-2 | 14 | CASSYGGDYNEQFF
TRBJ2-2 | TRBV20-1 | 12 | CSASLASGELFF
TRBJ2-7 | TRBV28 | 12 | CASSLTGTEQYF
TRBJ2-1 | TRBV12-3/TRBV12-4 | 17 | CASSPTILAGGYNEQFF
TRBJ2-4 | TRBV7-9 | 13 | CASSSSLLRIQYF
TRBJ2-7 | TRBV28 | 15 | CASSRYRGQPYEQYF
TRBJ2-7 | TRBV7-2 | 14 | CASSYGLELYEQYF
TRBJ2-5 | TRBV2 | 13 | CASGGITGETQYF